A single sample is the source of the 14 T cell receptor beta chains below, sequenced in a study of T-cell reconstitution after alpha-beta-depleted transplantation in children. As it was prepared, the TCRbeta library received unique molecular identifiers. Via MiXCR, TCRdb re-called the PCR reads, giving one row per CDR3 protein. This table has fewer than 85,000 distinct CDR3 sequences, 11% to 15% appearing once. The input for sequencing was PBMCs, mostly from graft donor cells, taken 180 days after TCRalphabeta/CD19-depleted stem cell transplant. All receptors come from a male patient aged 2 to 10 who had a stem cell transplant for acute lymphoblastic leukemia, so the T cells may come from the graft donor.

This clonotype was found a few times. The V call is TRBV20-1, the J call TRBJ2-5; the D gene could be TRBD1 or TRBD2 (5 bases each). Trimming removed 3 bases from V and 5 bases from J, with 19 bases in between. The germline CDR1 and CDR2 sequences are DFQATT and SNEGSKA (reference sequence). The CDR3 is made up of 15 amino acids. Written as DNA, the CDR3 is TGCAGTGCTAGCCTCGGGACCCCCGGGTGGGAGACCCAGTACTTC. This encodes CSASLGTPGWETQYF.

This clonotype has a single count. The gene calls are TRBV7-9 and TRBJ1-1; D may be TRBD1 (6 bases). The V gene's germline CDR1 is SEHNR and CDR2 FQNEAQ (reference sequence). The CDR3 runs 17 residues. V gave up 4 bases and J gave up 10 bases, with 28 bases separating them. CDR3 in amino acids: CASSSLDRSTLRGGAFF. The CDR3 bases are TGTGCCAGCAGCTCCCTCGACAGGTCAACCCTCCGGGGAGGAGCTTTCTTT.

The rearrangement uses TRBV5-1 and TRBJ2-4; 11 bases match TRBD1. V shed 5 bases, J shed 3 bases, and the junction held 1 base outside the gene matches. Germline assignment: CDR1 SGHRS and CDR2 YFSETQ. This CDR3 has 14 residues. CDR3 DNA: TGCGCCAGCAGAGGGACAGGGGGCAAAAACATTCAGTACTTC. As protein: CASRGTGGKNIQYF.

CDR3 sequence reads: CASSQHPRGTRETQYF. The CDR3 nucleotides read TGTGCCAGCAGCCAGCACCCTAGAGGGACAAGAGAGACCCAGTACTTC. This chain uses TRBV12-3 or TRBV12-4 with TRBJ2-5; possibly TRBD1 for D (6 bases). The V gene lost 6 bases and the J gene lost 4 bases, with 21 bases spanning the gap. The CDR3 runs to 16 residues.

This clonotype came up a few times. The genes are TRBV7-2 and TRBJ2-7; 7 bases line up with TRBD1. This CDR3 has 12 amino acids. Germline values: CDR1 SGHTA, CDR2 FQGNSA. Trimming took 5 bases from V and 8 from J; bases not matched to a gene: 6. CDR3: CASSQGVAKQYF. CDR3 coding DNA: TGTGCCAGCAGCCAGGGGGTTGCGAAGCAGTACTTC.

The chain combines TRBV7-9 with TRBJ1-2; 9 bases align to TRBD1. The trim removed 5 bases at V and 3 bases at J, leaving 4 bases unmatched. This CDR3 is 14 amino acids long. Germline V gene data show CDR1 as SEHNR and CDR2 as FQNEAQ (reference sequence). The CDR3 bases are TGTGCCAGCAGCCCCCGGACAGGGGACTATGGCTACACCTTC. As protein: CASSPRTGDYGYTF.

This clonotype showed up just a few times. The chain has TRBV6-2 or TRBV6-3 and TRBJ1-1; 7 bases are a match to TRBD1. Germline V gene lookup returns CDR1 MNHEY and CDR2 SVGEGT. CDR3 length: 16 residues. Trimming removed 2 bases from V and 3 bases from J; junction bases left unmatched: 9. CDR3 sequence: CASSYHFNRGHTEAFF. CDR3 sequence (DNA): TGTGCCAGCAGTTACCATTTCAACAGGGGCCACACTGAAGCTTTCTTT.

In its sample, this clonotype was seen a few times. The chain is built from TRBV12-5 and TRBJ1-2; D not certain. This CDR3 has 12 residues. The germline V gene has CDR1 LGHNT and CDR2 FRNRAP. V was cut by 7 bases and J by 4 bases, with 10 bases left in between. DNA for the CDR3: TGTGCTAGTGCCCGCGGTTTCTATGGCTACACCTTC. It encodes CASARGFYGYTF.

The V call is TRBV20-1, the J call TRBJ2-7; 7 positions match TRBD2. The CDR3 length is 15 residues. CDR1 is DFQATT and CDR2 is SNEGSKA in the germline V gene (reference sequence). The ends lost 0 bases at V and 2 bases at J; junction bases unmatched: 7. DNA of the CDR3: TGCAGTGCTAGAGATGGAGGAGGACTAGCCTACGAGCAGTACTTC. This encodes CSARDGGGLAYEQYF.

This clonotype came up many times. The chain recombines TRBV7-9 with TRBJ1-1; weak D call: TRBD1 (6 bases). CDR3 length: 15 residues. Trimming stripped 5 bases from V and 0 bases from J, with 13 bases between. Germline V gives CDR1 SEHNR, CDR2 FQNEAQ (reference sequence). CDR3 loop: CASSPGTHLNTEAFF. The CDR3 DNA reads as TGTGCCAGCAGCCCAGGGACACATTTGAACACTGAAGCTTTCTTT.

This clonotype has ten or more counts. The V gene is TRBV7-6, the J gene TRBJ2-5, with 8 positions matching TRBD2. The CDR3 has 15 residues. The germline gives CDR1 SGHVS, CDR2 FNYEAQ. Losses at the gene ends were 5 bases for V and 4 bases for J; bases not matched to a gene: 9. CDR3 sequence: CASSPTGTRGETQYF. The CDR3 DNA follows: TGTGCCAGCAGCCCTACCGGGACTAGGGGAGAGACCCAGTACTTC. The variable domain in full, completed from reference TRBV7-6 and TRBJ2-5, reads GAGVSQSPRYKVTKRGQDVALRCDPISGHVSLYWYRQALGQGPEFLTYFNYEAQQDKSGLPNDRFSAERPEGSISTLTIQRTEQRDSAMYRCASSPTGTRGETQYFGPGTRLLVL.

The table lists this clonotype with many counts. The J gene is TRBJ1-1, the V gene TRBV5-5, with TRBD1 identical over 7 bases. Per germline, CDR1 SGHKS and CDR2 YYEKEE (reference sequence). The CDR3 covers 14 residues. The V gene end was trimmed by 4 bases and the J gene end by 2 bases; junction bases not matched to a gene: 5. CDR3 loop: CASSPDRVNTEAFF. The CDR3 bases are TGTGCCAGCAGCCCTGACAGGGTAAACACTGAAGCTTTCTTT.

This chain joins TRBV28 and TRBJ2-3, with D perhaps TRBD1 or TRBD2 (6 bases each). This CDR3 is built from 12 residues. The V and J ends lost 11 bases and 2 bases respectively, with 11 bases between them. The germline gives CDR1 MDHEN, CDR2 SYDVKM. CDR3 DNA: TGTGCCGGGGGGCTCAACACAGATACGCAGTATTTT. Amino acids: CAGGLNTDTQYF.

This clonotype has only a few counts. The chain carries TRBV10-3 and TRBJ1-5; D is perhaps TRBD1 (5 bases). V gave up 9 bases and J gave up 3 bases, with 12 bases separating them. CDR1 ENHRY and CDR2 SYGVKD come from the germline V gene. This CDR3 has 13 residues. CDR3 sequence reads: CAIWEGDNQPQHF. The CDR3 coding sequence is TGTGCCATATGGGAAGGGGACAATCAGCCCCAGCATTTT.